Following are 10 T cell receptor beta chains from one sample sequenced in a study of cytomegalovirus exposure and HLA in healthy donors. The PCR contained 60 Vbeta and 13 Jbeta primers. Generated by immunoSEQ multiplex PCR, the TCRdb table keeps only in-frame clones and is missing some. The table shows roughly 200,000 clones, with 70% to 90% occurring only once. Specimen: PBMCs. Every receptor here comes from a woman aged 50 to 60 in good health and CMV-seronegative.

The rearrangement links TRBV6-1 to TRBJ2-7, with D hard to call. Per germline, CDR1 MNHNS and CDR2 SASEGT. Trimming stripped 5 bases from V and 7 bases from J, with 15 bases between. The CDR3 length is 13 residues. The CDR3 reads CASSPSTTGEQYF. CDR3 in DNA: TGTGCCAGCAGTCCCTCTACCACCGGGGAGCAGTACTTC.

This chain links TRBV6-5 with TRBJ1-1; D remains unclear. The germline V gene encodes CDR1 MNHEY and CDR2 SVGAGI. The V end lost 7 bases, the J end lost 1 base, and 16 bases lay between the germline ends. The CDR3 is made up of 15 amino acids. The CDR3 here is CASNSLKRSNTEAFF. CDR3 in DNA: TGTGCCAGCAATTCCTTAAAGCGGTCGAACACTGAAGCTTTCTTT.

The genes are TRBV15 and TRBJ1-1, with a weak D call TRBD1 (6 bases). Germline loops: CDR1 LNHNV, CDR2 YYDKDF (reference sequence). This CDR3 has 17 amino acids. Trimming removed 1 base from V and 3 bases from J, with 18 bases in between. The CDR3 coding sequence is TGTGCCACCAGCAGAGGTGGGGGCAGGACCAAGGACACTGAAGCTTTCTTT. It translates to CATSRGGGRTKDTEAFF.

The chain uses TRBV2 and TRBJ2-1; D perhaps matches TRBD1 (6 bases). The CDR3 has 16 residues. V was trimmed by 6 bases and J by 0 bases, leaving 15 bases between them. Germline-derived CDR1 and CDR2 are SNHLY and FYNNEI. The CDR3 here is CASSKQGLSSYNEQFF. The CDR3 coding sequence is TGTGCCAGCAGCAAACAGGGCCTTAGCTCCTACAATGAGCAGTTCTTC.

The chain has TRBV19 and TRBJ1-2, with D unclear. The length of the CDR3 is 14 residues. Deletions cut 6 bases from V and 0 bases from J, with 11 bases between. Germline assignment: CDR1 LNHDA and CDR2 SQIVND (reference sequence). CDR3 in amino acids: CASRGAGTNYGYTF. CDR3 coding DNA: TGTGCCAGTAGAGGCGCAGGAACTAACTATGGCTACACCTTC. The complete variable domain, with remaining parts taken from reference TRBV19 and TRBJ1-2, reads DGGITQSPKYLFRKEGQNVTLSCEQNLNHDAMYWYRQDPGQGLRLIYYSQIVNDFQKGDIAEGYSVSREKKESFPLTVTSAQKNPTAFYLCASRGAGTNYGYTFGSGTRLTVV.

The chain combines TRBV7-2 with TRBJ1-2; possible D gene TRBD1, 6 bases. Germline values: CDR1 SGHTA, CDR2 FQGNSA. The CDR3 covers 14 residues. The germline V and J ends were trimmed by 7 bases and 7 bases, with 19 bases remaining between them. The CDR3 here is CASNPGGGGFGYTF. In DNA form, the CDR3 reads TGTGCCAGCAACCCAGGTGGGGGCGGGTTTGGCTACACCTTC. Filled out from reference TRBV7-2 and TRBJ1-2, the complete variable domain reads GAGVSQSPSNKVTEKGKDVELRCDPISGHTALYWYRQSLGQGLEFLIYFQGNSAPDKSGLPSDRFSAERTGGSVSTLTIQRTQQEDSAVYLCASNPGGGGFGYTFGSGTRLTVV.

The V and J genes are TRBV7-9 and TRBJ2-7, with 7 bases fitting TRBD1. The CDR3 contains 15 residues. Trimming removed 7 bases from V and 6 bases from J; junction bases left unmatched: 15. Germline lookup yields CDR1 SEHNR and CDR2 FQNEAQ (reference sequence). The CDR3 sequence is CASTSTGEMYREQYF. CDR3 nucleotides: TGTGCCAGCACGTCAACAGGGGAAATGTATCGCGAGCAGTACTTC.

The chain uses TRBV4-2 and TRBJ2-1; TRBD2 matches at 8 bases. The V segment lost 6 bases and the J segment 5 bases; nucleotides outside the gene matches: 9. The germline V gene has CDR1 LGHNA and CDR2 YNFKEQ. This CDR3 region has 15 residues. The DNA for the CDR3 is TGTGCCAGCAGTCCTCTTCCGGGACTAGACAATGAGCAGTTCTTC. It codes for CASSPLPGLDNEQFF.

CDR3 amino acids: CASSVGSTANTEAFF. Written as DNA, the CDR3 is TGTGCCAGCAGCGTAGGTTCGACAGCGAACACTGAAGCTTTCTTT. V is TRBV9 and J is TRBJ1-1; TRBD1 is a possible D gene (5 bases). Germline V lookup: CDR1 SGDLS, CDR2 YYNGEE. The CDR3 extends over 15 amino acids. V was clipped by 0 bases and J by 1 base, with 10 bases between them.

The chain combines TRBV6-4 with TRBJ2-5, with D possibly being TRBD2 (6 bases). The germline CDR1 and CDR2 sequences are MRHNA and SNTAGT. This CDR3 contains 14 residues. Trimming cost V 3 bases and J 2 bases, with 10 bases left between them. The CDR3 reads CASSEQEGQETQYF. CDR3 nucleotide sequence: TGTGCCAGCAGTGAACAGGAGGGACAAGAGACCCAGTACTTC.